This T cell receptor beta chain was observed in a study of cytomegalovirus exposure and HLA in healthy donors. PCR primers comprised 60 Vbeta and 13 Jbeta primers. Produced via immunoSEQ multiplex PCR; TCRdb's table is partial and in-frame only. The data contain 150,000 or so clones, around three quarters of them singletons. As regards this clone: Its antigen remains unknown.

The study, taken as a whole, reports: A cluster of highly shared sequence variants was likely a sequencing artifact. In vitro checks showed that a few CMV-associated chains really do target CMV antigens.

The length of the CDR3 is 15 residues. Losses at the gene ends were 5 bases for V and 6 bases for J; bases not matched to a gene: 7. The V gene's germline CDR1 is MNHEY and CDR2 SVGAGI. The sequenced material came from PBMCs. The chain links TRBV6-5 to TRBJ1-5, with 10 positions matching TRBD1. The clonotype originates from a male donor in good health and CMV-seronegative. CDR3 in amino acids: CASSRGQGLGQPQHF. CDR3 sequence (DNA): TGTGCCAGCAGTAGGGGACAGGGGTTGGGTCAGCCCCAGCATTTT.